The 21 T cell receptor beta chains below were found in one sample sequenced in a study of T cells after yellow fever vaccination. MiXCR, run by TCRdb on the 5' RACE reads, gives a single entry per CDR3 protein. This table has about 220,000 distinct CDR3 sequences, under 3.5% appearing once. The specimen comprised CD4+ T cells sorted from PBMCs, sampled 10 days after the yellow fever booster vaccination. These receptors were taken from a man aged 18 to 29 who received the YFV17D yellow fever vaccine.

The chain carries TRBV7-2 and TRBJ1-2; the match to TRBD1 covers 7 bases. The CDR3 runs to 14 residues. Germline assignment: CDR1 SGHTA and CDR2 FQGNSA. Trimming removed 3 bases from V and 6 bases from J; junction bases left unmatched: 7. CDR3 in DNA: TGTGCCAGCAGCTTCGGGACAGTGGGGCATGGCTACACCTTC. Protein: CASSFGTVGHGYTF.

This clonotype has a count of ten or more. The gene calls are TRBV6-2 or TRBV6-3 and TRBJ2-1; D might be TRBD1 (6 bases). V dropped 6 bases and J dropped 7 bases, with 16 bases sitting between them. The CDR3 consists of 14 residues. The V gene's germline CDR1 is MNHEY and CDR2 SVGEGT. The CDR3 is CASRRGTLWNEQFF. The CDR3 DNA follows: TGTGCCAGCAGAAGGGGGACATTGTGGAATGAGCAGTTCTTC.

This clonotype was detected a few times. The chain uses TRBV5-1 and TRBJ1-1, with TRBD1 matching 9 bases. The CDR3 totals 15 residues. Trimming removed 3 bases from V and 1 base from J; junction bases left unmatched: 4. Germline V gene data show CDR1 as SGHRS and CDR2 as YFSETQ. The CDR3 DNA follows: TGCGCCAGCAGCTCCTTGGGACAGGGGAACACTGAAGCTTTCTTT. Its protein is CASSSLGQGNTEAFF.

The table lists this clonotype with a few counts. The rearrangement links TRBV5-1 to TRBJ2-2; D unclear. The CDR3 covers 15 residues. Looked up from germline, CDR1 is SGHRS and CDR2 is YFSETQ. V lost 0 bases to trimming and J lost 1 base, with 7 bases between them. As DNA, the CDR3 is TGCGCCAGCAGCTTGGCGGCTGTGAACACCGGGGAGCTGTTTTTT. Residues: CASSLAAVNTGELFF. Filled out from reference TRBV5-1 and TRBJ2-2, the complete variable domain reads KAGVTQTPRYLIKTRGQQVTLSCSPISGHRSVSWYQQTPGQGLQFLFEYFSETQRNKGNFPGRFSGRQFSNSRSEMNVSTLELGDSALYLCASSLAAVNTGELFFGEGSRLTVL.

At least ten counts were recorded for this clonotype. This chain uses TRBV18 with TRBJ2-1; the match to TRBD2 covers 11 bases. V dropped 3 bases and J dropped 4; count of bases not matched to a gene: 11. CDR3 size: 18 residues. Germline V gives CDR1 KGHSH, CDR2 LQKENI. CDR3 sequence reads: CASSPLVSLAGAYNEQFF. The CDR3, as DNA: TGTGCCAGCTCACCGCTCGTCTCACTAGCGGGGGCTTACAATGAGCAGTTCTTC.

The chain is built from TRBV27 and TRBJ2-5; D gene ambiguous. Germline loops: CDR1 MNHEY, CDR2 SMNVEV (reference sequence). Trimming removed 3 bases at V and 8 bases at J, with 13 bases between. The CDR3 runs 13 residues. Written as DNA, the CDR3 is TGTGCCAGCAGTTTCCAGTCCGCGCGAACCCAGTACTTC. Its translation: CASSFQSARTQYF.

This rearrangement joins TRBV12-5 to TRBJ1-2; possible D gene TRBD1, 6 bases. The CDR3 consists of 15 residues. Trimming took 7 bases from V and 3 from J, leaving 18 bases between them. Germline assignment: CDR1 LGHNT and CDR2 FRNRAP. The CDR3 nucleotides are TGTGCTAGTGCCTCTGCCGGGGGGCGCCACTATGGCTACACCTTC. It yields the protein CASASAGGRHYGYTF.

V usage is TRBV5-4 and J usage is TRBJ2-5; no firm D call. CDR3 length: 13 residues. Trimming removed 5 bases from V and 2 bases from J, with 10 bases in between. The V gene's germline CDR1 is SGHNT and CDR2 YYREEE (reference sequence). The CDR3 DNA sequence: TGTGCCAGCAGGTCGTGGTCACAAGAGACCCAGTACTTC. Translation: CASRSWSQETQYF.

This clonotype occurred many times. CDR3 residues: CASSQRTGRGASNSPLHF. In DNA, the CDR3 is TGTGCCAGCAGCCAACGGACAGGGAGAGGGGCTAGTAATTCACCCCTCCACTTT. The chain has TRBV4-2 and TRBJ1-6; 8 bases line up with TRBD1. This CDR3 spans 18 amino acids. V gave up 2 bases and J gave up 6 bases; unmatched junction bases: 12. Germline assignment: CDR1 LGHNA and CDR2 YNFKEQ.

This clonotype was picked up a small number of times. The chain carries TRBV2 and TRBJ2-3; no reliable D call. This CDR3 spans 8 amino acids. The germline CDR1 and CDR2 sequences are SNHLY and FYNNEI. The V end lost 7 bases, the J end lost 7 bases, and 0 bases lay between the germline ends. The DNA of the CDR3 is TGTGCCAGCAATACGCAGTATTTT. This codes for CASNTQYF.

In this sample, this clonotype turned up many times. This chain connects TRBV5-1 to TRBJ2-5; D may correspond to TRBD1 or TRBD2 (5 bases each). The CDR3 runs to 12 residues. Trimming took off 5 bases at V and 3 bases at J, with 8 bases between the two ends. Looked up from germline, CDR1 is SGHRS and CDR2 is YFSETQ. The CDR3: CASSVGEETQYF. In DNA, the CDR3 is TGCGCCAGCAGTGTGGGGGAAGAGACCCAGTACTTC.

This clonotype was counted at least ten times. The V gene is TRBV19, the J gene TRBJ2-3; 7 positions match TRBD2. CDR1 is LNHDA, CDR2 SQIVND, per germline (reference sequence). V lost 5 bases to trimming and J lost 0 bases; unmatched junction nucleotides: 11. The CDR3 length is 17 residues. CDR3 sequence: CASSLPLAQASTDTQYF. The CDR3 DNA reads TGTGCCAGTAGTCTGCCACTAGCGCAGGCTAGCACAGATACGCAGTATTTT.

This chain connects TRBV3-1 to TRBJ2-1; either TRBD1 or TRBD2 may supply D (6 bases each). The germline V gene has CDR1 LGHDT and CDR2 YNNKEL (reference sequence). The CDR3 runs to 14 residues. Between the trimmed V and J ends, which lost 3 bases and 5 bases, there was a span of 11 bases. CDR3 in amino acids: CASSQGGIDNEQFF. CDR3 DNA sequence: TGTGCCAGCAGCCAGGGGGGCATTGACAATGAGCAGTTCTTC.

This clonotype is deemed medium-sized. This chain links TRBV5-5 with TRBJ2-2; maybe TRBD1 (6 bases). Germline loops: CDR1 SGHKS, CDR2 YYEKEE (reference sequence). V lost 0 bases, J lost 6 bases, and 12 bases lay in between. The CDR3 runs 15 residues. The chain's CDR3 is CASSLAPAGAGELFF. DNA for the CDR3: TGTGCCAGCAGCTTGGCTCCGGCAGGGGCCGGGGAGCTGTTTTTT.

This clonotype was seen many times. This chain links TRBV7-2 with TRBJ2-2; 8 nucleotides agree with TRBD1. This CDR3 spans 16 amino acids. Trimming took 2 bases from V and 2 from J; bases not matched to a gene: 4. In germline, CDR1 is SGHTA, CDR2 FQGNSA. CDR3 coding DNA: TGTGCCAGCAGCTTACAGGGGGCAATCAACACCGGGGAGCTGTTTTTT. Protein sequence: CASSLQGAINTGELFF.

This clonotype has a count of ten or more. The CDR3 here is CASSHRGWGNTEAFF. The CDR3 DNA sequence: TGTGCCAGCAGCCACCGAGGATGGGGAAACACTGAAGCTTTCTTT. The chain couples TRBV5-6 to TRBJ1-1, with D unresolved. V was shortened by 4 bases and J by 2 bases, with 15 bases between the two germline ends. The CDR3 is made up of 15 amino acids. From germline, CDR1 is SGHDT and CDR2 YYEEEE.

This clonotype was counted ten times or more. J is TRBJ1-1 and V is TRBV5-5; a weak D match, TRBD1 (6 bases). V shed 0 bases and J shed 0 bases, with 21 bases lying between them. The germline V gene encodes CDR1 SGHKS and CDR2 YYEKEE (reference sequence). The CDR3 length is 19 residues. In DNA form, the CDR3 reads TGTGCCAGCAGCTTGGATGGGGGCGGGAGAAACCCGATGAACACTGAAGCTTTCTTT. It is translated as CASSLDGGGRNPMNTEAFF.

This clonotype was observed a handful of times. This chain links TRBV9 with TRBJ2-5; D may match TRBD1 or TRBD2 (6 bases each). Trimming stripped 4 bases from V and 2 bases from J, with 21 bases between. CDR1 and CDR2 (germline): SGDLS, YYNGEE. This CDR3 has 17 amino acids. CDR3 region: CASSPRGDSGFQETQYF. As DNA, the CDR3 is TGTGCCAGCAGCCCAAGGGGGGATAGCGGTTTTCAAGAGACCCAGTACTTC.

This clonotype was seen many times. The V and J genes are TRBV7-7 and TRBJ2-2; D is unresolved. The germline CDR1 and CDR2 sequences are SSHAT and FNYEAQ (reference sequence). Trimming took off 3 bases at V and 4 bases at J, with 9 bases between the two ends. The CDR3 length is 14 residues. CDR3 in amino acids: CASSFGVTTGELFF. The CDR3 DNA is TGTGCCAGCAGCTTTGGGGTTACCACCGGGGAGCTGTTTTTT.

This clonotype has a handful of counts. The chain couples TRBV7-9 to TRBJ1-2; D uncertain. Germline CDR1 SEHNR, CDR2 FQNEAQ (reference sequence). This CDR3 is 13 amino acids long. The V end was cut by 2 bases, the J end by 7 bases, with 11 bases between. The DNA of the CDR3 is TGTGCCAGCAGCTTACAGGACGTCGGTGGCTACACCTTC. It translates to CASSLQDVGGYTF.

This clonotype was observed a few times. V and J are TRBV20-1 and TRBJ2-5; 10 nucleotides match TRBD2. Germline V CDR1 and CDR2: DFQATT, SNEGSKA (reference sequence). The ends lost 3 bases at V and 2 bases at J; junction bases unmatched: 0. The CDR3 has 13 residues. CDR3 nucleotides: TGCAGTGCTAGTAGCGGGGGGCAAGAGACCCAGTACTTC. Translated: CSASSGGQETQYF.